This TCR beta chain was documented in a study of T-cell memory formation after mild COVID-19. A single record per CDR3 protein comes from TCRdb applying MiXCR to the 5' RACE reads. The repertoire holds about 100,000 distinct CDR3 sequences, with roughly 11% as singletons. There are a few counts of this clonotype. Antigen: not known. Study-wide results and caveats: The finding that pre-infection memory included some responding clones suggested that cross-reactive memory joined. Contracting clones localized mainly to CM and EM when CD4+ and mainly to EMRA when CD8+.

CDR1 is SGHVS, CDR2 FNYEAQ, per germline. CDR3 length: 15 residues. V was pared by 0 bases and J by 4 bases, with 2 bases of the junction left unmatched. Sample: PBMCs or a T cell subset sorted from them (not recorded which). This rearrangement joins TRBV7-6 to TRBJ2-2; 7 bases match TRBD2. The TCR sequence derives from a man in his late teens or twenties who had mild COVID-19 (a few samples of this study predate the infection). Cell type and time point are not known. The CDR3 reads CASSLAGGSTGELFF. As DNA, the CDR3 is TGTGCCAGCAGCTTAGCGGGGGGGAGCACCGGGGAGCTGTTTTTT.